Presented here are 10 T cell receptor beta chains from one specimen sequenced in a study of cytomegalovirus exposure and HLA in healthy donors. The PCR was carried out with 60 Vbeta primers and 13 Jbeta primers. The protocol was immunoSEQ multiplex PCR, while the TCRdb copy is restricted to in-frame clones and leaves out a portion. The sample consists of under 200,000 clones, over 70% of them appearing once. Material for sequencing was PBMCs. The receptors originated from a man between 40 and 49 years old in good health and CMV-seronegative.

The chain has TRBV25-1 and TRBJ1-2; D call uncertain. V dropped 4 bases and J dropped 8 bases, with 20 bases sitting between them. The CDR3 length is 15 residues. Germline V lookup: CDR1 MGHDK, CDR2 SYGVNS. The CDR3 spells CASSAPGLEMYGYTF. In DNA, the CDR3 is TGTGCCAGCAGTGCCCCAGGATTAGAAATGTACGGCTACACCTTC.

The genes are TRBV7-9 and TRBJ1-3, with TRBD1 matching 8 bases. Trimming removed 5 bases from V and 0 bases from J; junction bases left unmatched: 6. Germline CDR1 and CDR2: SEHNR and FQNEAQ (reference sequence). The CDR3 is 16 amino acids. The CDR3 DNA sequence: TGTGCCAGCAGCCCGACAGGGGCCCTCTCTGGAAACACCATATATTTT. This translates into CASSPTGALSGNTIYF. The complete variable domain, with remaining parts taken from reference TRBV7-9 and TRBJ1-3, reads DTGVSQNPRHKITKRGQNVTFRCDPISEHNRLYWYRQTLGQGPEFLTYFQNEAQLEKSRLLSDRFSAERPKGSFSTLEIQRTEQGDSAMYLCASSPTGALSGNTIYFGEGSWLTVV.

This rearrangement joins TRBV4-3 to TRBJ2-2; D is perhaps TRBD1 (6 bases). Trimming took 2 bases from V and 1 from J, leaving 14 bases between them. Germline CDR1 reads LGHNA; CDR2 reads YSLEER. The CDR3 consists of 17 residues. CDR3 DNA sequence: TGCGCCAGCAGCCAACCCCGACAGGAGATGAACACCGGGGAGCTGTTTTTT. This sequence encodes CASSQPRQEMNTGELFF.

The V call is TRBV5-1, the J call TRBJ1-3, with TRBD1 identical over 7 bases. The V gene's germline CDR1 is SGHRS and CDR2 YFSETQ. The CDR3 sequence is 15 residues long. V lost 7 bases and J lost 1; bases outside the gene matches: 8. CDR3 sequence (DNA): TGCGCCAGCCGACCACAGGGGATGTCTGGAAACACCATATATTTT. It specifies CASRPQGMSGNTIYF.

The chain links TRBV7-9 to TRBJ1-5, with D tentatively TRBD1 (6 bases). Germline values: CDR1 SEHNR, CDR2 FQNEAQ (reference sequence). This CDR3 spans 15 amino acids. Trimming cost V 4 bases and J 6 bases, with 16 bases left between them. For the CDR3, the DNA is TGTGCCAGCAGCTCACAGGGAGTGGGTAGTCAGCCCCAGCATTTT. Its translation: CASSSQGVGSQPQHF.

This chain joins TRBV5-1 and TRBJ2-5, with TRBD2 matching 10 bases. Germline V gene lookup returns CDR1 SGHRS and CDR2 YFSETQ. J gave up 4 bases and V 6 bases, and 6 bases lay outside the gene matches. The CDR3 has 14 residues. CDR3 sequence: CASMSGGARETQYF. The CDR3 region has the DNA TGCGCCAGCATGAGCGGGGGGGCCAGAGAGACCCAGTACTTC. The full variable domain, its missing parts supplied by reference TRBV5-1 and TRBJ2-5, is KAGVTQTPRYLIKTRGQQVTLSCSPISGHRSVSWYQQTPGQGLQFLFEYFSETQRNKGNFPGRFSGRQFSNSRSEMNVSTLELGDSALYLCASMSGGARETQYFGPGTRLLVL.

The genes are TRBV18 and TRBJ1-3; tentative D call: TRBD1 (5 bases). Germline V lookup: CDR1 KGHSH, CDR2 LQKENI. Trimming pared 5 bases from V and 1 base from J, leaving 12 bases between. The CDR3 totals 15 residues. CDR3 residues: CASSSRTISGNTIYF. The CDR3 DNA reads as TGTGCCAGCTCATCTCGGACAATTTCTGGAAACACCATATATTTT.

The J gene is TRBJ2-2, the V gene TRBV27, with D perhaps TRBD1 (6 bases). Germline V gene data show CDR1 as MNHEY and CDR2 as SMNVEV (reference sequence). The CDR3 runs 13 residues. V lost 2 bases, J lost 6 bases, and 7 bases lay in between. CDR3 loop: CASSLQGSGELFF. The CDR3 DNA follows: TGTGCCAGCAGTTTACAGGGGTCCGGGGAGCTGTTTTTT.

The chain couples TRBV30 to TRBJ1-2; TRBD1 aligns across 9 bases. Germline-derived CDR1 and CDR2 are GTSNPN and SVGIG (reference sequence). J was trimmed by 6 bases and V by 2 bases; bases with no gene match: 19. The CDR3 contains 18 residues. This CDR3 is CAWSPLGLQGARMNGYTF. CDR3 in DNA: TGTGCCTGGAGTCCGTTAGGGTTACAGGGGGCGCGGATGAATGGCTACACCTTC.

The gene calls are TRBV5-1 and TRBJ2-7; TRBD1 might be the D (6 bases). Trimming removed 1 base at V and 6 bases at J, with 17 bases between. CDR3 length: 15 residues. Germline V CDR1 and CDR2: SGHRS, YFSETQ. The CDR3 is CASSLTPTQGAEQYF. As DNA, the CDR3 is TGCGCCAGCAGCTTGACCCCTACACAGGGAGCCGAGCAGTACTTC.